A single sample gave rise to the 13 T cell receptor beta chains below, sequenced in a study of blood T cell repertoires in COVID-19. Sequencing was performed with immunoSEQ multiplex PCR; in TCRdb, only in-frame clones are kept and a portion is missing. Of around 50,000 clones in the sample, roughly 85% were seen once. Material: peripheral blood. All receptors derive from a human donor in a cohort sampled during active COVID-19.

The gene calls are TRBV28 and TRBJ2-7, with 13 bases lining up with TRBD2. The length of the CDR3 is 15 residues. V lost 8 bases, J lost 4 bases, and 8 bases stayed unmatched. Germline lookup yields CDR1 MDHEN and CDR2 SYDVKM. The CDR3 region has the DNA TGTGCCAGCCAACAGAGGACTAGCGGGGGTTACGAGCAGTACTTC. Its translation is CASQQRTSGGYEQYF.

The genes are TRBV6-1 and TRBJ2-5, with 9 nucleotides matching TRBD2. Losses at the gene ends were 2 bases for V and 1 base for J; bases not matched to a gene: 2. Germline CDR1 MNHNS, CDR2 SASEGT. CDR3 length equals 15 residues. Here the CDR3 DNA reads TGTGCCAGCAGTGAACTAGCGGGGAGCCAAGAGACCCAGTACTTC. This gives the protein CASSELAGSQETQYF.

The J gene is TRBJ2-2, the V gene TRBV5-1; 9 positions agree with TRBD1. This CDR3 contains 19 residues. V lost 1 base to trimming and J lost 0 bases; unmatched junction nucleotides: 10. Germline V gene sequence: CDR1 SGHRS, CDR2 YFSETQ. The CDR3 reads CASSLNPPGQGTNTGELFF. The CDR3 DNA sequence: TGCGCCAGCAGCTTGAATCCCCCGGGACAGGGCACGAACACCGGGGAGCTGTTTTTT.

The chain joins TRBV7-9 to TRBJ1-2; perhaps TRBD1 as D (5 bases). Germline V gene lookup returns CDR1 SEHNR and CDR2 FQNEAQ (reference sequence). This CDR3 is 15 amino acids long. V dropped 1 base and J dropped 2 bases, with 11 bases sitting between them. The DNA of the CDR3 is TGTGCCAGCAGCTTAGTCGGCAGGGCAAACTATGGCTACACCTTC. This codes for CASSLVGRANYGYTF. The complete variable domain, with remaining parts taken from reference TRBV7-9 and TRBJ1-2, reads DTGVSQNPRHKITKRGQNVTFRCDPISEHNRLYWYRQTLGQGPEFLTYFQNEAQLEKSRLLSDRFSAERPKGSFSTLEIQRTEQGDSAMYLCASSLVGRANYGYTFGSGTRLTVV.

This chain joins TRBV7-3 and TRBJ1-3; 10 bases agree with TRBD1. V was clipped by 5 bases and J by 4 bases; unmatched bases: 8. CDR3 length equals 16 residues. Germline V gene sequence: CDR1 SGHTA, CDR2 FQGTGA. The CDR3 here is CASSPGGTGDGNTIYF. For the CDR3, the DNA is TGTGCCAGCAGCCCTGGGGGGACAGGGGACGGAAACACCATATATTTT.

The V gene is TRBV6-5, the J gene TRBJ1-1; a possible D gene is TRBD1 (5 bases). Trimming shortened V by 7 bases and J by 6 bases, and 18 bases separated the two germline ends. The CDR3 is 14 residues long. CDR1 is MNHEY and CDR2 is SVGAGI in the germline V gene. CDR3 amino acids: CASNWRGRDSEAFF. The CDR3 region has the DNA TGTGCCAGCAACTGGAGGGGAAGGGACTCTGAAGCTTTCTTT.

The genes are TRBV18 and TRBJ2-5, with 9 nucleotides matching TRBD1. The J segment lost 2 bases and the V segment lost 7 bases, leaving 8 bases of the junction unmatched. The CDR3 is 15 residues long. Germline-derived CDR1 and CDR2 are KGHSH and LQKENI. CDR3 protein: CASLANRGQQETQYF. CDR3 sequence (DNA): TGTGCCAGCTTGGCGAACAGGGGGCAACAAGAGACCCAGTACTTC.

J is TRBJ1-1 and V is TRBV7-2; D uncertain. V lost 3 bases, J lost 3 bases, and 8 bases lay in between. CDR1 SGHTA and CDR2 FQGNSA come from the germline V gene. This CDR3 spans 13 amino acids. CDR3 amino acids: CASSFSRDTEAFF. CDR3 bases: TGTGCCAGCAGCTTTTCCCGGGACACTGAAGCTTTCTTT.

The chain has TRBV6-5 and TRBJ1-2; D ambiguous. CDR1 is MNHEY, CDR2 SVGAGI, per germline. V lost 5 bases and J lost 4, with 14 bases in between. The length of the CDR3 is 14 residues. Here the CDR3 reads CASSRQAGGYGYTF. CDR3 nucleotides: TGTGCCAGCAGTAGACAAGCAGGTGGCTATGGCTACACCTTC.

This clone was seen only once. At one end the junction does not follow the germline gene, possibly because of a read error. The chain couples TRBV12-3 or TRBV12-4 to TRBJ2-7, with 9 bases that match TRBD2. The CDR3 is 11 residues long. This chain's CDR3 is CASSYSGGLHF. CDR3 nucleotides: TGTGCCAGCAGTTATAGCGGGGGCCTGCACTTC.

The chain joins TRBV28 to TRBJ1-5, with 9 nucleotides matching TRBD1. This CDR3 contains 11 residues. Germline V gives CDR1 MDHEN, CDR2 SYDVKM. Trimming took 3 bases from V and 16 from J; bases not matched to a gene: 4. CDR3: CASSLGQGIHF. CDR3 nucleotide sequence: TGTGCCAGCAGTTTGGGACAGGGTATACATTTT.

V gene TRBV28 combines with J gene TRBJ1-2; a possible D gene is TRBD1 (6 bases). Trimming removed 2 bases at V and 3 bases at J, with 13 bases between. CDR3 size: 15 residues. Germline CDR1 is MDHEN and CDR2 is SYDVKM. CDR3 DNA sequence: TGTGCCAGCAGTTTAGATGCGAGGACAGACTATGGCTACACCTTC. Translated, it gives CASSLDARTDYGYTF.

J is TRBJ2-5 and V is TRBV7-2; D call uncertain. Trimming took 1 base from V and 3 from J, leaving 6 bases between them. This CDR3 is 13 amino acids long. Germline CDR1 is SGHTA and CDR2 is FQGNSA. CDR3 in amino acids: CASSLGAKETQYF. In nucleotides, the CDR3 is TGTGCCAGCAGCTTAGGAGCCAAAGAGACCCAGTACTTC. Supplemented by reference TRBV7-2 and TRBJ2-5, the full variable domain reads GAGVSQSPSNKVTEKGKDVELRCDPISGHTALYWYRQSLGQGLEFLIYFQGNSAPDKSGLPSDRFSAERTGGSVSTLTIQRTQQEDSAVYLCASSLGAKETQYFGPGTRLLVL.